One sample yielded the 26 T cell receptor beta chains listed below, sequenced in a study of blood T cell repertoires in COVID-19. Repertoires were generated with immunoSEQ multiplex PCR, while TCRdb's copy carries only in-frame clones and drops some. Among 150,000 to 200,000 clones listed, under 80% were seen once. The sample comprised peripheral blood. The receptors here all came from a man aged 70 or older with acute or convalescent COVID-19.

This rearrangement joins TRBV18 to TRBJ1-5, with a tentative D call TRBD1 (6 bases). Germline values: CDR1 KGHSH, CDR2 LQKENI. V lost 4 bases to trimming and J lost 3 bases, with 7 bases between them. This CDR3 region has 13 residues. CDR3 amino acids: CASSRDINQPQHF. CDR3 DNA: TGTGCCAGCTCACGGGACATCAATCAGCCCCAGCATTTT.

The chain links TRBV7-8 to TRBJ2-3, with a possible D match to TRBD1 (5 bases). This CDR3 spans 15 amino acids. Germline loops: CDR1 SGHVS, CDR2 FQNEAQ. The V and J ends lost 0 bases and 2 bases respectively, with 9 bases between them. The CDR3 loop reads CASSLATVNTDTQYF. For the CDR3, the DNA is TGTGCCAGCAGCTTAGCGACAGTAAACACAGATACGCAGTATTTT.

This rearrangement joins TRBV7-6 to TRBJ2-2; 7 nucleotides line up with TRBD1. The CDR3 is made up of 21 amino acids. The germline gives CDR1 SGHVS, CDR2 FNYEAQ. The junction had 21 bases not matched to a gene; V was cut back by 0 bases and J by 5 bases. The CDR3 bases are TGTGCCAGCAGCTTAGCCCCTCTGGACAGGCCCACCGCGCGAGGGACCGGGGAGCTGTTTTTT. Translating gives CASSLAPLDRPTARGTGELFF.

The CDR3 region has the DNA TGTGCCACCAGTGATATCGGGTCGTCAGATAATGAGCAGTTCTTC. Encoded protein: CATSDIGSSDNEQFF. The V and J genes are TRBV24-1 and TRBJ2-1; D is uncertain. V lost 3 bases, J lost 7 bases, and 15 bases lay in between. The CDR3 is made up of 15 amino acids. Germline values: CDR1 KGHDR, CDR2 SFDVKD.

The rearrangement links TRBV6-5 to TRBJ2-5; the D gene is possibly TRBD2 (6 bases). The V end was cut by 6 bases, the J end by 3 bases, with 11 bases between. Per the germline V gene, CDR1 is MNHEY and CDR2 is SVGAGI. CDR3 length equals 13 residues. CDR3 DNA: TGTGCCAGCAGGGTTAGCGGCAAAGAGACCCAGTACTTC. This translates into CASRVSGKETQYF.

This rearrangement joins TRBV7-9 to TRBJ2-1; D is perhaps TRBD2 (6 bases). V was trimmed by 5 bases and J by 1 base, leaving 12 bases between them. Germline assignment: CDR1 SEHNR and CDR2 FQNEAQ (reference sequence). This CDR3 has 15 residues. CDR3 region: CASSRERVSYNEQFF. The DNA for the CDR3 is TGTGCCAGCAGCCGAGAGCGGGTATCCTACAATGAGCAGTTCTTC.

This chain links TRBV6-5 with TRBJ1-1; maybe TRBD1 (5 bases). CDR3 size: 15 residues. The ends were cut back, 4 bases at V and 2 bases at J, with 14 bases in the middle. CDR1 is MNHEY and CDR2 is SVGAGI in the germline V gene. Here the CDR3 DNA reads TGTGCCAGCAGTTCACCGCGGGACTTCAACACTGAAGCTTTCTTT. It encodes CASSSPRDFNTEAFF.

The rearrangement uses TRBV6-5 and TRBJ1-1; 8 nucleotides match TRBD1. This CDR3 region has 14 residues. Germline assignment: CDR1 MNHEY and CDR2 SVGAGI. V shed 7 bases, J shed 10 bases, and the junction held 14 bases outside the gene matches. The CDR3 is CASTINRGSFPAFF. CDR3 DNA: TGTGCCAGCACAATAAACAGGGGGTCGTTCCCAGCTTTCTTT.

The chain joins TRBV13 to TRBJ1-1; the D is unclear. The V gene lost 4 bases and the J gene lost 0 bases, with 15 bases spanning the gap. Germline V gene sequence: CDR1 PRHDT, CDR2 FYEKMQ (reference sequence). The CDR3 consists of 16 residues. CDR3: CASSYGGQIMNTEAFF. CDR3 DNA sequence: TGTGCCAGCAGCTACGGAGGGCAAATTATGAACACTGAAGCTTTCTTT.

The sample holds one count of this clone. This chain uses TRBV5-4 with TRBJ2-7, with D tentatively TRBD2 (8 bases). The CDR3 is 15 residues long. The germline V and J ends were trimmed by 0 bases and 6 bases, with 16 bases remaining between them. Per the germline V gene, CDR1 is SGHNT and CDR2 is YYREEE (reference sequence). The CDR3 bases are TGTGCCAGCAGCTTGGAGGGGGCCCGGGGGGGCGAGCAGTACTTC. Protein product: CASSLEGARGGEQYF.

This chain uses TRBV21-1 with TRBJ2-3; TRBD1, the D gene given by the table, was not confirmed from the DNA. TRBV21-1 constitutes a pseudogene. The CDR3 contains 17 residues. The CDR3 is CASSNDRTGWVSDTQYF. Written as DNA, the CDR3 is TGTGCCAGCAGCAACGACCGGACAGGGTGGGTATCGGATACGCAGTATTTT.

Written as DNA, the CDR3 is TGCGCCAGCAGCTCTACCCCCCCCGAGCAGTACTTC. Protein product: CASSSTPPEQYF. The rearrangement uses TRBV10-2 and TRBJ2-7; D is unresolved. The CDR3 spans 12 residues. V lost 6 bases, J lost 6 bases, and 12 bases lay in between. The germline CDR1 and CDR2 sequences are WSHSY and SAAADI.

The chain combines TRBV6-5 with TRBJ2-7, with 12 nucleotides matching TRBD2. V lost 0 bases, J lost 2 bases, and 2 bases stayed unmatched. CDR3 length: 16 residues. Germline loops: CDR1 MNHEY, CDR2 SVGAGI. The CDR3 nucleotides are TGTGCCAGCAGTTACTCCGGACTAGCGGGAACCTACGAGCAGTACTTC. Translating it yields CASSYSGLAGTYEQYF.

This clone was found a few times. V is TRBV27 and J is TRBJ1-6; D remains unclear. This CDR3 is 19 amino acids long. Germline assignment: CDR1 MNHEY and CDR2 SMNVEV (reference sequence). V was trimmed by 1 base and J by 8 bases, leaving 24 bases between them. Here the CDR3 reads CASSLFHGQAAGRDSPLHF. The DNA for the CDR3 is TGTGCCAGCAGTTTATTCCATGGGCAGGCCGCCGGTCGTGATTCACCCCTCCACTTT.

The V gene is TRBV21-1, the J gene TRBJ1-1; no DNA check was done on the table's D call, TRBD1. TRBV21-1 corresponds to a pseudogene. CDR3 size: 16 residues. Written as DNA, the CDR3 is TGTGCCAGCAGCAAAGCGCAGGGGACAACAAACACTGAAGCTTTCTTT. Translated: CASSKAQGTTNTEAFF.

The rearrangement uses TRBV18 and TRBJ1-2; perhaps TRBD1 as D (5 bases). The CDR3 has 15 residues. The germline V and J ends were trimmed by 3 bases and 4 bases, with 15 bases remaining between them. Germline loops: CDR1 KGHSH, CDR2 LQKENI. CDR3 nucleotide sequence: TGTGCCAGCTCACCGGAGGGGCAATCCCTCTATGGCTACACCTTC. It yields the protein CASSPEGQSLYGYTF.

The chain recombines TRBV4-1 with TRBJ2-5; possibly TRBD2 for D (7 bases). CDR1 and CDR2 (germline): MGHRA, YSYEKL. The CDR3 runs to 16 residues. Trimming removed 1 base from V and 3 bases from J, with 15 bases in between. Written as DNA, the CDR3 is TGCGCCAGCAGCCAAGTCTTCGGGGGGCTGAAAGAGACCCAGTACTTC. Its protein product is CASSQVFGGLKETQYF.

As to this clone: This same CDR3 is encoded by further DNA sequences in the sample. V gene TRBV19 combines with J gene TRBJ1-5, with 11 nucleotides matching TRBD1. Germline V CDR1 and CDR2: LNHDA, SQIVND (reference sequence). The CDR3 covers 15 residues. Losses at the gene ends were 4 bases for V and 6 bases for J; bases not matched to a gene: 5. The CDR3 DNA sequence: TGTGCCAGTAGTACTGGGACAGGGGGAGGTCAGCCCCAGCATTTT. Translating it yields CASSTGTGGGQPQHF.

The chain recombines TRBV19 with TRBJ1-1; D might be TRBD1 (6 bases). The CDR3 consists of 12 residues. The V end lost 10 bases, the J end lost 4 bases, and 13 bases lay between the germline ends. Germline CDR1 is LNHDA and CDR2 is SQIVND (reference sequence). The CDR3 reads CATRGGGTEAFF. The CDR3 nucleotides read TGTGCCACCAGGGGCGGTGGCACTGAAGCTTTCTTT. The full variable domain, with the rest looked up from reference TRBV19 and TRBJ1-1, is DGGITQSPKYLFRKEGQNVTLSCEQNLNHDAMYWYRQDPGQGLRLIYYSQIVNDFQKGDIAEGYSVSREKKESFPLTVTSAQKNPTAFYLCATRGGGTEAFFGQGTRLTVV.

The chain combines TRBV4-2 with TRBJ2-1, with 10 bases matching TRBD1. CDR1 and CDR2 from the germline V gene are LGHNA and YNFKEQ. Unmatched junction bases numbered 12, after V lost 7 bases and J lost 6 bases. This CDR3 comprises 16 residues. The CDR3 region is CASNRGDRGYSNEQFF. CDR3 coding DNA: TGTGCCAGCAACCGGGGGGACAGGGGATATAGCAATGAGCAGTTCTTC.

This clone was detected only once. The chain has TRBV3-1 (or the pseudogene TRBV3-2) and TRBJ1-2, with D possibly TRBD1 on 6 matching bases. In germline, CDR1 is LGHDT, CDR2 YNNKEL (reference sequence). The CDR3 runs 18 residues. V was cut by 1 base and J by 2 bases, with 20 bases left in between. CDR3 nucleotides: TGTGCCAGCAGCCAAGGATTAATTAGGGACACCACCAACTATGGCTACACCTTC. Translating gives CASSQGLIRDTTNYGYTF.

This chain uses TRBV5-5 with TRBJ2-1; TRBD1 agrees at 7 bases. J lost 3 bases, V lost 4 bases, and 4 bases had no gene match. There are 14 residues in the CDR3. Germline V gene data show CDR1 as SGHKS and CDR2 as YYEKEE (reference sequence). The CDR3 region has the DNA TGTGCCAGCAGCAAGGGGACAGTCTACAATGAGCAGTTCTTC. Protein sequence: CASSKGTVYNEQFF.

The rearrangement joins TRBV18 to TRBJ2-3; 10 bases match TRBD1. The CDR3 spans 13 residues. V trimming: 4 bases; J trimming: 6 bases; junction bases outside the gene matches: 1. Germline loops: CDR1 KGHSH, CDR2 LQKENI. CDR3 amino acids: CASSRQGADTQYF. CDR3 sequence (DNA): TGTGCCAGCTCACGACAGGGGGCTGATACGCAGTATTTT.

The V gene is TRBV11-3, the J gene TRBJ2-7; tentatively, D is TRBD1 (6 bases). Germline-derived CDR1 and CDR2 are SGHNT and YENEEA. Trimming left V 5 bases short and J 3 bases short, with 11 bases between. The CDR3 is made up of 13 amino acids. CDR3 nucleotide sequence: TGTGCCAGCAGCGAAAGGGACAACTACGAGCAGTACTTC. Protein: CASSERDNYEQYF.

The rearrangement links TRBV6-4 to TRBJ1-5; TRBD1 matches 9 bases. Germline loops: CDR1 MRHNA, CDR2 SNTAGT. The CDR3 consists of 19 residues. Unmatched junction bases numbered 25, after V lost 10 bases and J lost 6 bases. The CDR3: CAISPTSGGTGGASQPQHF. In nucleotides, the CDR3 is TGTGCCATCTCCCCAACCAGCGGGGGCACAGGGGGCGCATCTCAGCCCCAGCATTTT.

V gene TRBV7-2 combines with J gene TRBJ2-7, with 9 bases aligning to TRBD1. CDR1 and CDR2 (germline): SGHTA, FQGNSA. The CDR3 is 14 amino acids. J gave up 5 bases and V 4 bases, and 6 bases lay outside the gene matches. CDR3 region: CASSSRQGGHEQYF. The CDR3 DNA reads TGTGCCAGCAGCTCCCGACAGGGGGGACACGAGCAGTACTTC.